Listed here are 9 T cell receptor beta chains from one sample, sequenced in a study of graft-versus-host responses after intestinal transplantation. The method was immunoSEQ multiplex PCR; TCRdb's version includes in-frame clones alone and lacks a portion of them. In the table there are 100,000 or so clones, roughly 87% of which are singletons. No antigens are known for them. The specimen comprised unstimulated CD4+ T cells sorted from spleen or lymph node cells, sampled before transplant. These receptors came from a human donor who was the organ donor for an intestinal transplant.

The J gene is TRBJ2-7, the V gene TRBV5-1; 8 positions agree with TRBD1. Germline CDR1 reads SGHRS; CDR2 reads YFSETQ. This CDR3 is 15 amino acids long. Trimming at V came to 0 bases and at J to 5 bases, leaving 7 bases not matched to a gene. The CDR3 sequence: CASSLEGRGLDEQYF. CDR3 coding DNA: TGCGCCAGCAGCTTGGAGGGCAGGGGGCTCGACGAGCAGTACTTC. The full variable domain, its missing parts supplied by reference TRBV5-1 and TRBJ2-7, is KAGVTQTPRYLIKTRGQQVTLSCSPISGHRSVSWYQQTPGQGLQFLFEYFSETQRNKGNFPGRFSGRQFSNSRSEMNVSTLELGDSALYLCASSLEGRGLDEQYFGPGTRLTVT.

This CDR3 is CASSPDPQGPYNEQFF. The CDR3 DNA is TGCGCCAGCAGCCCTGACCCCCAGGGGCCCTACAATGAGCAGTTCTTC. The chain links TRBV5-1 to TRBJ2-1; possibly TRBD1 for D (6 bases). Germline-derived CDR1 and CDR2 are SGHRS and YFSETQ. The CDR3 is 16 amino acids. V was pared by 4 bases and J by 2 bases, with 16 bases between.

The V call is TRBV30, the J call TRBJ1-4; 9 bases fit TRBD1. The CDR3 extends over 15 amino acids. Unmatched junction bases numbered 7, after V lost 3 bases and J lost 5 bases. Germline loops: CDR1 GTSNPN, CDR2 SVGIG (reference sequence). This CDR3 is CAWSGTGRENEKLFF. DNA for the CDR3: TGTGCCTGGAGCGGGACAGGGAGGGAGAATGAAAAACTGTTTTTT.

This rearrangement joins TRBV30 to TRBJ2-7, with 10 bases identical to TRBD1. CDR1 GTSNPN and CDR2 SVGIG come from the germline V gene (reference sequence). The CDR3 is 14 amino acids. After removal of 0 bases from V and 7 bases from J, the junction contained 6 bases not matched to a gene. The chain's CDR3 is CAWSVDRGRGEQYF. The CDR3 region has the DNA TGTGCCTGGAGTGTAGACAGGGGGCGCGGGGAGCAGTACTTC.

The chain links TRBV29-1 to TRBJ2-1, with a weak D call TRBD2 (6 bases). V was pared by 3 bases and J by 0 bases, with 6 bases between. The V gene's germline CDR1 is SQVTM and CDR2 ANQGSEA. The CDR3 covers 13 residues. CDR3 coding DNA: TGCAGCGTTGACGGGGGCTCCTACAATGAGCAGTTCTTC. Translated: CSVDGGSYNEQFF.

This clone was picked up one time. The V call is TRBV5-1, the J call TRBJ2-5, with a possible D match to TRBD2 (6 bases). CDR3 size: 16 residues. The germline V and J ends were trimmed by 1 base and 0 bases, with 13 bases remaining between them. CDR1 SGHRS and CDR2 YFSETQ come from the germline V gene. CDR3 in amino acids: CASSLKRGDYQETQYF. The CDR3 DNA reads as TGCGCCAGCAGCTTGAAGCGCGGGGACTACCAAGAGACCCAGTACTTC.

This clone was found once. The CDR3 sequence is CASSPLSGQGNTIYF. The CDR3 DNA sequence: TGTGCCAGCTCACCTCTATCGGGGCAGGGAAACACCATATATTTT. This chain uses TRBV18 with TRBJ1-3; D may be TRBD1 (5 bases). Trimming removed 3 bases at V and 4 bases at J, with 13 bases between. This CDR3 has 15 residues. Looked up from germline, CDR1 is KGHSH and CDR2 is LQKENI.

The V call is TRBV28, the J call TRBJ1-1; maybe TRBD1 (5 bases). Germline loops: CDR1 MDHEN, CDR2 SYDVKM. The CDR3 sequence is 16 residues long. V was cut by 5 bases and J by 0 bases, with 16 bases left in between. CDR3 sequence: CASSLAGWGVNTEAFF. The CDR3, as DNA: TGTGCCAGCAGTCTGGCTGGATGGGGGGTGAACACTGAAGCTTTCTTT.

V is TRBV10-3 and J is TRBJ1-1; D is uncertain. The CDR3 consists of 14 residues. Per the germline V gene, CDR1 is ENHRY and CDR2 is SYGVKD. Trimming shortened V by 11 bases and J by 3 bases, and 19 bases separated the two germline ends. The CDR3 here is CAAHPQSGDTEAFF. For the CDR3, the DNA is TGTGCCGCCCATCCACAGAGTGGGGACACTGAAGCTTTCTTT.